This T cell receptor beta chain was recovered during a study of blood T cell repertoires in COVID-19 (dated by TCRdb to about 2020). As for the study more broadly: Collaborator samples came from the United States, Italy and Spain and covered acute and convalescent phases of COVID-19. Sample metadata almost always included a de-identified subject ID, COVID-19 status, age in years and sex. HLA class I and class II types, where available, came from metadata supplied by the sample provider rather than from assay-based typing. The repertoires were released in a freely available public database meant as a resource for research on the immune response to SARS-CoV-2. The prospective study material was composed of cDNA or gDNA derived from T cells, B-cell-depleted T cells, or PBMCs. Samples were obtained from the ongoing ImmuneRACE study (first 160 participants) and from 1,254 subjects provided by 6 global collaborators. Deeply sampled blood TCRbeta repertoires from subjects exposed to, actively infected with, or recovered from COVID-19 were included in the dataset.

The immunoSEQ Assay, a bias-controlled multiplex PCR, was used to amplify TCRbeta CDR3 regions from genomic DNA. The authors' pipeline ran thus. Within the assay, amplification of reference gene primers was used to estimate how many nucleated cells each sample contained. Sequence reads were collapsed and filtered to measure the absolute abundance of every unique TCRbeta CDR3 rearrangement. For each sample, productive Simpson clonality was calculated by taking the square root of Simpson's diversity index across productive rearrangements. TCRdb provides this immuneACCESS table in a form limited to in-frame rearrangements. Some clones are lacking; in checked studies, under half of them reflect an unresolved V gene, and why the rest are absent is not known. D and trimming come from the DNA, and the V and J calls and clone size come from that table. Within this sample are 250,000 to 300,000 clones, with roughly 85% of them counted one time only. The ten top clones hold about 4.6% of the sample.

Comments on this clone: Which antigen it targets is not known. Base-call qualities are not available, and no considerably larger clone is one nucleotide away.

According to the germline V gene, CDR1 reads MDHEN and CDR2 reads SYDVKM. The CDR3 holds 16 amino acids from the cysteine to the phenylalanine. Left in the record is the CDR3 DNA by itself, 48 bases read in frame from the first base. Trimming takes 4 bases off V and 7 bases off J; junction bases not matched to a gene: 14. Samples from volunteer blood donors who had recovered from COVID-19 were contributed by a second Seattle source. Each collaborating institution followed its own protocols to collect whole blood in K2EDTA tubes. Collaborator samples were shipped for TCRbeta analysis as frozen whole blood, isolated PBMCs, or DNA extracted from either sample type. Broader findings and caveats from the paper: The quantity of clinical and demographic metadata differed by source and by participant and was supplied without curation.

This receptor chain uses TRBV28 and TRBJ2-7; TRBD2 agrees with 9 junctional bases. The sequence was collected from a man aged 60 to 69 who had recovered from COVID-19. The source material was peripheral blood. The CDR3 amino acid sequence is: CASSSLGVAGEVEQYF. The bases are TGTGCCAGCAGTTCCCTCGGGGTAGCGGGGGAGGTGGAGCAGTACTTC.